This T cell receptor beta chain was retrieved from a study of early T cells in non-severe SARS-CoV-2 infection. As for the study in general: Sequenced bulk RNA came from whole blood that was unsorted, and chains were unpaired.

Individual cDNA molecules each received unique molecular identifiers attached to them. Via MiXCR, TCRdb re-called the 5' RACE reads, giving one row per CDR3 protein. The data contain 60,000 to 75,000 distinct CDR3 sequences, over 10% of them singletons. Findings and caveats of the study: Anti-spike CD8 responses were favored by VDJdb matching, which missed private and CD4 specificities.

V was shortened by 6 bases and J by 4 bases, with 18 bases between the two germline ends. Germline-derived CDR1 and CDR2 are SEHNR and FQNEAQ (reference sequence). The CDR3 has 15 amino acids. Of note for this clonotype: Its specificity is unknown.

This clonotype was sampled from an adult who was a healthcare worker with PCR-confirmed SARS-CoV-2 infection or an uninfected control (not recorded which). The chain couples TRBV7-9 to TRBJ1-1, with unresolved D. This specimen consisted of whole blood, obtained at baseline. The CDR3 is CASSPPVGLGTEAFF. In DNA, the CDR3 is TGTGCCAGCAGTCCTCCTGTCGGGTTGGGCACTGAAGCTTTCTTT.